The sequence of this TCR beta chain was determined in a study of shared clonotypes between healthy human individuals. Donors, without exception, were Caucasian adults residing in Nashville, Tennessee. The V segment lost 6 bases and the J segment 4 bases; nucleotides outside the gene matches: 8. Germline CDR1 SNHLY, CDR2 FYNNEI. The CDR3 has 14 amino acids. The data were produced by immunoSEQ multiplex PCR, yet TCRdb's version contains in-frame clones alone and is incomplete. The sample lists roughly 1,500,000 clones; 95% to 99% were seen once. This TCR was recovered from a man aged 25 to 40 in good health. The J gene is TRBJ2-7, the V gene TRBV2; 8 bases match TRBD2. Sequenced input: naive CD4+ T cells sorted from blood. Subset described: CD45RA+ positively selected. The CDR3 sequence is CASSQGLASYEQYF. The CDR3 coding sequence is TGTGCCAGCAGCCAAGGACTAGCTTCATACGAGCAGTACTTC.